This T cell receptor beta chain was recovered during a study of siplizumab effects on memory and regulatory T cells. Study-wide results and caveats: Naive or memory phenotype was unassignable for roughly 80-96% of proliferating CD4+ or CD8+ clones. The naive T cell population seemed more diverse than memory cells and seemed a major contributor to the alloresponse.

A word on this clone: What it binds is not known.

The germline V gene has CDR1 SNHLY and CDR2 FYNNEI. V was shortened by 1 base and J by 4 bases, with 7 bases between the two germline ends. The CDR3 is made up of 13 amino acids. The table came from immunoSEQ multiplex PCR; TCRdb's copy has only in-frame clones and leaves some out. The data hold around 120,000 clones, with about 94% observed a single time. The V and J genes are TRBV2 and TRBJ2-5; D unclear. The specimen sequenced was non-Treg CD4+ T cells sorted from blood. The TCR comes from a human donor in good health. The CDR3 region is CASSEERRETQYF. The CDR3 DNA sequence: TGTGCCAGCAGTGAAGAAAGGAGAGAGACCCAGTACTTC.